The clone carrying this T cell receptor beta chain was seen a few times. This entry belongs to a study of blood T cell repertoires in COVID-19. Study context: Samples taken during acute and convalescent COVID-19 were collected in the United States, Italy and Spain. Nucleic acid was either cDNA or gDNA, and it came from T cells, B-cell-depleted T cells, or PBMCs.

Under the authors' procedure: For nucleated cells, counts were estimated from reference gene primer amplification. Method: immunoSEQ multiplex PCR; TCRdb's copy keeps in-frame clones and lacks some. V, J and clone size reflect that table, while D and trimming were determined from the DNA. The sample yields roughly 200,000 clones, under 90% seen once. CDR1 SNHLY and CDR2 FYNNEI come from the germline V gene. Deletions cut 8 bases from V and 4 bases from J, with 11 bases between. The CDR3 has 12 amino acids. Patients of the Seattle cohort, enrolled during active infection, were followed longitudinally. Sequencing was carried out using peripheral blood. The rearrangement links TRBV2 to TRBJ2-5, with unresolved D. The sequence derives from a woman older than 75 with COVID-19, enrolled during active disease. The CDR3 here is CASGGWPETQYF. The CDR3 nucleotides read TGTGCCAGCGGTGGATGGCCAGAGACCCAGTACTTC. Together with reference TRBV2 and TRBJ2-5, the CDR3 gives the full variable domain: EPEVTQTPSHQVTQMGQEVILRCVPISNHLYFYWYRQILGQKVEFLVSFYNNEISEKSEIFDDQFSVERPDGSNFTLKIRSTKLEDSAMYFCASGGWPETQYFGPGTRLLVL.